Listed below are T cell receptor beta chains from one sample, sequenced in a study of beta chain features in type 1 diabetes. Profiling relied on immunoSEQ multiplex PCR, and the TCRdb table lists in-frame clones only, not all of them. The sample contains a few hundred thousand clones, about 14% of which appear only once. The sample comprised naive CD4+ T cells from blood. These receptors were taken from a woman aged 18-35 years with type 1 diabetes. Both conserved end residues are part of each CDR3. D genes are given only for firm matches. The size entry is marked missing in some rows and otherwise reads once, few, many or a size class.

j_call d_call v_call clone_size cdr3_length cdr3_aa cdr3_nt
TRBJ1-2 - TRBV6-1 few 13 CASSGTAHVGYTF TGTGCCAGCAGTGGGACAGCGCACGTTGGCTACACCTTC
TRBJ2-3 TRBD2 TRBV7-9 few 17 CASNPFGGSGIGDTQYF TGTGCCAGCAACCCATTTGGTGGTAGCGGGATAGGGGATACGCAGTATTTT
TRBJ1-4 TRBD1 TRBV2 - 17 CASRRTGGYRTNEKLFF TGTGCCAGCAGAAGGACAGGGGGCTATCGAACTAATGAAAAACTGTTTTTT
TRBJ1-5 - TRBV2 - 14 CASSYLRGNQPQHF TGTGCCAGCAGCTATCTGAGAGGGAATCAGCCCCAGCATTTT
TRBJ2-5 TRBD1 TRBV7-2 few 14 CASSFQTGEETQYF TGTGCCAGCAGCTTTCAGACAGGGGAAGAGACCCAGTACTTC
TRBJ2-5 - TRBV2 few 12 CASQLGAETQYF TGTGCCAGCCAACTAGGAGCTGAGACCCAGTACTTC
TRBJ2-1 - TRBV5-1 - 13 CASSATIVNEQFF TGCGCCAGCAGCGCGACTATCGTGAATGAGCAGTTCTTC
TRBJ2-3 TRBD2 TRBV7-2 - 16 CASSLRLAGVIDTQYF TGTGCCAGCAGCCTTAGACTAGCGGGAGTGATAGATACGCAGTATTTT
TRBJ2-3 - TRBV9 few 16 CASSVGGGKGTDTQYF TGTGCCAGCAGCGTAGGTGGAGGGAAGGGCACAGATACGCAGTATTTT
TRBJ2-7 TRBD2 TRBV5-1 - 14 CASSEGGSLYEQYF TGCGCCAGCAGTGAGGGCGGGAGTCTGTACGAGCAGTACTTC
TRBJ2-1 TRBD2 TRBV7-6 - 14 CASSSLFAGVEQFF TGTGCCAGCAGCTCCCTGTTTGCGGGAGTTGAGCAGTTCTTC
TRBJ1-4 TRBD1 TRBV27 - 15 CASTSNRGTNEKLFF TGTGCCAGCACCTCCAACAGGGGAACTAATGAAAAACTGTTTTTT
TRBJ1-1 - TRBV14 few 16 CASSRGLAGGWTEAFF TGTGCCAGCAGCCGCGGACTAGCGGGAGGCTGGACTGAAGCTTTCTTT
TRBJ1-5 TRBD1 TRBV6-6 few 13 CASTWTGEQPQHF TGTGCCAGCACCTGGACAGGGGAACAGCCCCAGCATTTT
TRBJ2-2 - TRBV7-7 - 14 CASSLGVGTGELFF TGTGCCAGCAGCTTAGGGGTCGGGACCGGGGAGCTGTTTTTT
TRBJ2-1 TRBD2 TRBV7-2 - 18 CASSLAMASGSPYNEQFF TGTGCCAGCAGCTTAGCGATGGCTAGCGGATCACCTTACAATGAGCAGTTCTTC